This record covers a single T cell receptor (beta chain). The data stem from a study of blood T cell repertoires in COVID-19. Across the study: T cells, B-cell-depleted T cells, or PBMCs provided the cDNA or gDNA that served as material.

Method: immunoSEQ multiplex PCR; TCRdb's copy keeps in-frame clones and lacks some. This repertoire shows about 310,000 clones, 80% to 90% found once; its top ten account for 1%. In germline, CDR1 is MNHEY, CDR2 SMNVEV (reference sequence). The CDR3 spans 15 residues. The V gene lost 3 bases and the J gene lost 3 bases, with 14 bases spanning the gap. The V and J genes are TRBV27 and TRBJ1-1; D is unclear. Sequencing was done on a sample of peripheral blood. The source is a man between 50 and 59 years old with active or convalescent COVID-19. The CDR3 region is CASSFVASSDTEAFF. CDR3 nucleotides: TGTGCCAGCAGTTTTGTTGCTTCGAGTGACACTGAAGCTTTCTTT.